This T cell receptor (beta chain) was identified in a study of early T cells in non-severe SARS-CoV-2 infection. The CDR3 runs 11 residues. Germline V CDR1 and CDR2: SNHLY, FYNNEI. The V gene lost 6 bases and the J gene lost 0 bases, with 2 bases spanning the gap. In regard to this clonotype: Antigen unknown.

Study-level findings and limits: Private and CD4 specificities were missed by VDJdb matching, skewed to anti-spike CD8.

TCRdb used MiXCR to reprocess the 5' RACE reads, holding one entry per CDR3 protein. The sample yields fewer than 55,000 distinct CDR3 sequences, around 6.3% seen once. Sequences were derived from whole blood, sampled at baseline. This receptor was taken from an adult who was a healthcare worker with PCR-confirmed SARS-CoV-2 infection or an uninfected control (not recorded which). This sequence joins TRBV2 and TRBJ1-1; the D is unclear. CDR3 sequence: CASRLNTEAFF. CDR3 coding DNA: TGTGCCAGCAGACTGAACACTGAAGCTTTCTTT.